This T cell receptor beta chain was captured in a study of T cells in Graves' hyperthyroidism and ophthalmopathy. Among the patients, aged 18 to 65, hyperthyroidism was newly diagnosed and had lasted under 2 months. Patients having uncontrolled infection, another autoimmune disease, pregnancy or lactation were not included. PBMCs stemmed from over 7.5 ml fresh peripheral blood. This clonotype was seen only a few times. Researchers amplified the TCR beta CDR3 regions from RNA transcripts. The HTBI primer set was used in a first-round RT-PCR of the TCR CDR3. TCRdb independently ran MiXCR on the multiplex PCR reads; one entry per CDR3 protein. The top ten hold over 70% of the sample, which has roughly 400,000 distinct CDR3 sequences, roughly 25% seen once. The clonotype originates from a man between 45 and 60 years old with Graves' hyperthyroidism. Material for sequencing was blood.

The CDR3 spells CASSHPDADEQYF. DNA of the CDR3: TGTGCCAGCAGCCACCCGGACGCGGACGAGCAGTACTTC. The chain couples TRBV3-1 to TRBJ2-7; D gene unclear. V lost 3 bases and J lost 5, with 11 bases in between. CDR1 is LGHDT and CDR2 is YNNKEL in the germline V gene (reference sequence). The CDR3 has 13 residues.